The entry that follows covers one T cell receptor (beta chain) sequence. Its antigen is unknown. Possible read error: a much larger clone is one base away. The conserved phenylalanine or tryptophan is not found at the CDR3 terminus, so this likely reflects a read error. This specimen belongs to a study of tumor-infiltrating lymphocytes in primary liver carcinoma. Study-level results: Blood fell significantly below tumors in its top-250-clone fraction (p = 0.039).

RNA was extracted from whole blood without cell sorting, alongside germline DNA. This CDR3 is built from 13 residues. Germline CDR1 ENHRY, CDR2 SYGVKD. V was shortened by 4 bases and J by 1 base, with 7 bases between the two germline ends. A primer matching the constant region was used to make TCR beta cDNA from approximately 520 ng of total RNA. Slightly modified ARM-PCR, run as three nested multiplex PCR rounds, produced the TCR beta libraries. Investigators reported that the first two PCR rounds, at approximately 11 cycles each, used TRBV1-TRBV30 forward primers with a C-beta reverse primer. MiXCR was run by TCRdb on the multiplex PCR reads, yielding one entry per CDR3 protein. The sample lists approximately 330,000 distinct CDR3 sequences; about 61% were seen once.

This receptor was taken from a man in his forties with primary liver carcinoma and hepatitis B virus infection. The chain recombines TRBV10-3 with TRBJ1-2; D uncertain. Sequenced material: peripheral blood. CDR3 loop: CAISGSLNYGYTS. CDR3 DNA sequence: TGTGCCATCAGTGGTAGCCTTAACTATGGCTACACCTCC.